A selection of T cell receptor beta chains follows, all from one sample in a study of cytomegalovirus exposure and HLA in healthy donors. The table came from immunoSEQ multiplex PCR; TCRdb's copy has only in-frame clones and leaves some out. The data show 100,000 to 140,000 clones, with over 70% seen just once and approximately 2.1% held by the top ten. The sequenced sample consisted of PBMCs. The receptor set was obtained from a man aged 25 to 40 in good health and CMV-seronegative. Both conserved end residues are part of each CDR3. A row's size may be missing; if present it is once, few, many or a size class.

TRBV7-8 . 16 CASSLTAGVLSGELFF
TRBV7-2 few 15 CASSRGSEPYNEQFF
TRBV7-2 . 16 CASSLAMTPTNEKLFF
TRBV7-9 few 14 CASSPITQAAEQYF
TRBV4-1 once 16 CASSQGRLAGAGEQFF
TRBV6-1 . 17 CASSDLNTGTANYGYTF
TRBV9 few 14 CASTTSGLGNEQFF
TRBV27 . 14 CASSWARGLDEQFF
TRBV7-9 . 17 CASSAGVGGVYNSPLHF
TRBV14 . 15 CASSQVGQTNEKLFF
TRBV4-1 . 15 CASSHSTGNGQPQHF
TRBV28 . 15 CASQPAHRLPQPQHF
TRBV5-1 . 14 CASSLEGARDEQFF
TRBV2 . 13 CASNRGKRDEQYF
TRBV28 . 14 CASSRDRENTEAFF
TRBV11-2 . 15 CASSPPGLLVRELFF
TRBV19 . 13 CASSGTGPYEQYF